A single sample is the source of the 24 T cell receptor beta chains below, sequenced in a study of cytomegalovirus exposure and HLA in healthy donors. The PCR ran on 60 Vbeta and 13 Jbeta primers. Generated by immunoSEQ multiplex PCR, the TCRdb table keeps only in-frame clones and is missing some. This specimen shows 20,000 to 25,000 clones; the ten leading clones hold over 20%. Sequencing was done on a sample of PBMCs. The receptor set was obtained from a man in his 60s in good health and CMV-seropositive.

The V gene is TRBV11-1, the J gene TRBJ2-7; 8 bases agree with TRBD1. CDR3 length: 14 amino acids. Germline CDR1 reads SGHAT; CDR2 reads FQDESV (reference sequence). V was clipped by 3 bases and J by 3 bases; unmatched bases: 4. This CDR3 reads CASSFGQGGYEQYF. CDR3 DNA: TGTGCCAGCAGCTTCGGACAGGGCGGCTACGAGCAGTACTTC.

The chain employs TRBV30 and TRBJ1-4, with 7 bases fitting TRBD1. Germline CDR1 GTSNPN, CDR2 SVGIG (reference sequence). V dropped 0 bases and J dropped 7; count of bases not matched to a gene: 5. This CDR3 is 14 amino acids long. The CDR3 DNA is TGTGCCTGGAGTGTTGGGACAGTGACTGAAAAACTGTTTTTT. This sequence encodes CAWSVGTVTEKLFF.

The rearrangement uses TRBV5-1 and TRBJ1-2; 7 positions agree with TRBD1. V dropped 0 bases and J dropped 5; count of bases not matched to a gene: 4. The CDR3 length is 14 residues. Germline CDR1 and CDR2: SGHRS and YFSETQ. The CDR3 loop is CASSLGTGGYGYTF. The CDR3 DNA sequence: TGCGCCAGCAGCTTGGGGACAGGCGGGTATGGCTACACCTTC.

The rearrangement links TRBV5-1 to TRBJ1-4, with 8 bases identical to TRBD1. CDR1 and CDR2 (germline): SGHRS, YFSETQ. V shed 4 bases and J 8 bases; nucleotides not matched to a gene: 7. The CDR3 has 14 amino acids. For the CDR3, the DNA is TGCGCCAGCAGCGTGGACAGGGACCGGGAAAAACTGTTTTTT. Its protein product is CASSVDRDREKLFF.

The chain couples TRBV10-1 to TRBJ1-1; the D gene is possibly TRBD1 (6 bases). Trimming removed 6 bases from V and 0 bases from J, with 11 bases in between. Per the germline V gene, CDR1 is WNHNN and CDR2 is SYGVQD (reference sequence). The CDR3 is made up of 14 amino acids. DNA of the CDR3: TGCGCCAGCAGACAGGGTGGAATGAACACTGAAGCTTTCTTT. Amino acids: CASRQGGMNTEAFF.

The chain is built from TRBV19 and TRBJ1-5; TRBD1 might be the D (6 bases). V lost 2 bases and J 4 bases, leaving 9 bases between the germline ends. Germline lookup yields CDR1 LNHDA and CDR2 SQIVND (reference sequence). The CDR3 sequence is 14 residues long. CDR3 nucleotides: TGTGCCAGTAGTATAACAGGGCATAATCAGCCCCAGCATTTT. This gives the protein CASSITGHNQPQHF.

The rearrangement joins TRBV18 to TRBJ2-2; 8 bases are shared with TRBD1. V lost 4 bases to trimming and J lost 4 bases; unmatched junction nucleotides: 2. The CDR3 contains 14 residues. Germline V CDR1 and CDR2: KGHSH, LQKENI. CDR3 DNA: TGTGCCAGCTCACAACAGGGGGTCACCGGGGAGCTGTTTTTT. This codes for CASSQQGVTGELFF.

The CDR3 protein is CASSMDRGHHYGYTF. CDR3 in DNA: TGTGCCAGTAGTATGGACAGGGGGCATCACTATGGCTACACCTTC. This rearrangement joins TRBV19 to TRBJ1-2, with 11 bases fitting TRBD1. V gave up 3 bases and J gave up 3 bases; unmatched junction bases: 3. The CDR3 runs 15 residues. The germline V gene has CDR1 LNHDA and CDR2 SQIVND (reference sequence).

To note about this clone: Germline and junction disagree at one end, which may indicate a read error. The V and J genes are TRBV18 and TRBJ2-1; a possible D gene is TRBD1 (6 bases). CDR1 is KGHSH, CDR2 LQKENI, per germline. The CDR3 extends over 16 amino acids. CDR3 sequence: CASSPLTGSSYNEQFF. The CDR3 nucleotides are TGTGCCAGCTCCCCACTTACAGGGAGCTCCTACAATGAGCAGTTCTTC.

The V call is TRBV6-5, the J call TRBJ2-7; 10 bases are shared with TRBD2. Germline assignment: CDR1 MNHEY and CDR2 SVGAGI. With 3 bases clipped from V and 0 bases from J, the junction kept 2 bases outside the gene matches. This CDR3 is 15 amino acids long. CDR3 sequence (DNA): TGTGCCAGCAGTTATAAGCGGGAGGGCTCCTACGAGCAGTACTTC. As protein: CASSYKREGSYEQYF.

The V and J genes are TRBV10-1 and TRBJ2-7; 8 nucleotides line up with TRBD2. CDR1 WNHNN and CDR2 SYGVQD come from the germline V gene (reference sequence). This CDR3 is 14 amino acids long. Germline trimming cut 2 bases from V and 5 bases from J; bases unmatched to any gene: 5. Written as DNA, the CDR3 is TGCGCCAGCAGTGAGCGGCGGGGGGACCACGAGCAGTACTTC. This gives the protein CASSERRGDHEQYF.

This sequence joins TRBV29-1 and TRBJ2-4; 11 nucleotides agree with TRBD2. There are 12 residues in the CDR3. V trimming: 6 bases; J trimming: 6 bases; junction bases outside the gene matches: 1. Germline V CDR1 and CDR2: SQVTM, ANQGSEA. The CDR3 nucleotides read TGCAGCGTCGGGACTAGCGGAAACATTCAGTACTTC. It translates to CSVGTSGNIQYF.

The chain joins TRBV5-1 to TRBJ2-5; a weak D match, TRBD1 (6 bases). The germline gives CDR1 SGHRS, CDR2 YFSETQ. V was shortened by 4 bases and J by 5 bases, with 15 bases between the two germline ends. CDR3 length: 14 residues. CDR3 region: CASSPTTGTETQYF. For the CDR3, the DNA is TGCGCCAGCAGCCCTACGACAGGCACGGAGACCCAGTACTTC.

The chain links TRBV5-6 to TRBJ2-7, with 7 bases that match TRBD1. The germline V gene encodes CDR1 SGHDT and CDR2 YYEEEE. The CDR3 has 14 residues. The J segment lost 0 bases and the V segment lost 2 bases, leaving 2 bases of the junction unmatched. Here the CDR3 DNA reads TGTGCCAGCAGCTTCGGGACAGACTCCTACGAGCAGTACTTC. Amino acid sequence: CASSFGTDSYEQYF.

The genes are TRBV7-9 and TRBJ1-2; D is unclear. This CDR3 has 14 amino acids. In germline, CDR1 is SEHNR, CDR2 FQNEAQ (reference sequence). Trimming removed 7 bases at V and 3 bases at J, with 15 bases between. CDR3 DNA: TGTGCCAGCACCCCCCTGTTTAGAGACTATGGCTACACCTTC. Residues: CASTPLFRDYGYTF.

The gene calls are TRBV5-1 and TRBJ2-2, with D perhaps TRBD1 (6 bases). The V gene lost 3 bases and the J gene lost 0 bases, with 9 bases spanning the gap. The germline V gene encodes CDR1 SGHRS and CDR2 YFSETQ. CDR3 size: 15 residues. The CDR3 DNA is TGCGCCAGCAGCTACAGGGAAACGAACACCGGGGAGCTGTTTTTT. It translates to CASSYRETNTGELFF.

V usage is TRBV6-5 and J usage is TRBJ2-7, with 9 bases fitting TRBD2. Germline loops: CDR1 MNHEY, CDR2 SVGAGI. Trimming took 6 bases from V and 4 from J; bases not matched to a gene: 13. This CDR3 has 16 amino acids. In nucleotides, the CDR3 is TGTGCCAGCAGGTACCTAGGTGTAGCGGGAGCTTACGAGCAGTACTTC. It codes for CASRYLGVAGAYEQYF.

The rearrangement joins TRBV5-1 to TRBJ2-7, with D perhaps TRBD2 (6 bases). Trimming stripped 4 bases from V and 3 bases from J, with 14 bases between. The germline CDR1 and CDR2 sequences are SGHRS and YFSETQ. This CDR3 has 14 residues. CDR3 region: CASSPPTGVYEQYF. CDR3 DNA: TGCGCCAGCAGCCCGCCAACGGGAGTCTACGAGCAGTACTTC.

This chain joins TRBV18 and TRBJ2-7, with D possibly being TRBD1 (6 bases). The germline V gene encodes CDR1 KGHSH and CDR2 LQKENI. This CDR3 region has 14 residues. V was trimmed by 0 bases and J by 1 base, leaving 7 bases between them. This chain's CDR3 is CASSPPDRSYEQYF. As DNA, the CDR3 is TGTGCCAGCTCACCACCGGACAGATCCTACGAGCAGTACTTC.

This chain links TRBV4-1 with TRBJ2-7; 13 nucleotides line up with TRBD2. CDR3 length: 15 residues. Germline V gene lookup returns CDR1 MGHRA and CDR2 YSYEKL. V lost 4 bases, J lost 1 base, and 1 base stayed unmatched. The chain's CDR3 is CASSRTSGSSYEQYF. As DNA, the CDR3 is TGCGCCAGCAGCCGGACTAGCGGGAGTTCCTACGAGCAGTACTTC.

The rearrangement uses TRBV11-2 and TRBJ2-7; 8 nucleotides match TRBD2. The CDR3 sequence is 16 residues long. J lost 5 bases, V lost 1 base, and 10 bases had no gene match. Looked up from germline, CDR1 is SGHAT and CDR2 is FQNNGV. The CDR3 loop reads CASSLVMGLVRDEQYF. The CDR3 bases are TGTGCCAGCAGCTTAGTAATGGGACTAGTCCGCGACGAGCAGTACTTC.

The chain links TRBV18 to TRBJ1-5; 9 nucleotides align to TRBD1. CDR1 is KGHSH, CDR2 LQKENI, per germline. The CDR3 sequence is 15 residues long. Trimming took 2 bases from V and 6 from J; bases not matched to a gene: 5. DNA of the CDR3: TGTGCCAGCTCACCAGATACAGGGGGCCTTCAGCCCCAGCATTTT. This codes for CASSPDTGGLQPQHF.

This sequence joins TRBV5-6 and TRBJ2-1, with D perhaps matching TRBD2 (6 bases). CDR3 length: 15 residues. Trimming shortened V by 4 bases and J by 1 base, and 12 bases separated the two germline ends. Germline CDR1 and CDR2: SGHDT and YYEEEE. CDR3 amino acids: CASSPGLSSYNEQFF. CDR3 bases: TGTGCCAGCAGCCCGGGACTTAGTTCCTACAATGAGCAGTTCTTC. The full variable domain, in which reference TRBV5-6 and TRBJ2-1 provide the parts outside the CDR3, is DAGVTQSPTHLIKTRGQQVTLRCSPKSGHDTVSWYQQALGQGPQFIFQYYEEEERQRGNFPDRFSGHQFPNYSSELNVNALLLGDSALYLCASSPGLSSYNEQFFGPGTRLTVL.

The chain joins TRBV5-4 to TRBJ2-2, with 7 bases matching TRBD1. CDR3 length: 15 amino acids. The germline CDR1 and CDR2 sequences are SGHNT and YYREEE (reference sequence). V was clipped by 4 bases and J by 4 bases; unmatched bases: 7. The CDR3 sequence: CASSLRDRSTGELFF. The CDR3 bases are TGTGCCAGCAGCCTCCGGGACAGATCCACCGGGGAGCTGTTTTTT.